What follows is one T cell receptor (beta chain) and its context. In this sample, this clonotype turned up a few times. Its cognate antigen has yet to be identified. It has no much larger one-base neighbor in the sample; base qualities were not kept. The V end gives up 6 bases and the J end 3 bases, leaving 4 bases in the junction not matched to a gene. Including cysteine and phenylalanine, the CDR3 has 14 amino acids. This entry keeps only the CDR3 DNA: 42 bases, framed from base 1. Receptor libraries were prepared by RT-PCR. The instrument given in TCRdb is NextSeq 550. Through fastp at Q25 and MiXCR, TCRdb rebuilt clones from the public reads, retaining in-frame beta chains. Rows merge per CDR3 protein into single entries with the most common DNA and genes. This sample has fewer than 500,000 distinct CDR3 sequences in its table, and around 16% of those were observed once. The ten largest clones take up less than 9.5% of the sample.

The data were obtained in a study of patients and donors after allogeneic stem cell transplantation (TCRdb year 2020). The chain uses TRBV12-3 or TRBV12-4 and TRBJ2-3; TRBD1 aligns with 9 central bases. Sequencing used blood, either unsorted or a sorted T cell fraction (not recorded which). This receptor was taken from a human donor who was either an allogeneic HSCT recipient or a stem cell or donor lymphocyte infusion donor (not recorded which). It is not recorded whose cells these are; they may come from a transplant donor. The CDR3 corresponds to CASSQTGGTDTQYF. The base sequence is TGTGCCAGCAGCCAGACAGGGGGTACAGATACGCAGTATTTT.